A single sample is the source of the 20 T cell receptor beta chains below, sequenced in a study of blood T cell repertoires in COVID-19. Here immunoSEQ multiplex PCR was the method, and the copy in TCRdb shows in-frame clones only, minus some. Of 52,000 or so clones listed, roughly 79% were seen once; the top ten hold around 5.1%. What was sequenced was peripheral blood. Receptors were obtained from a human donor in a cohort sampled during active COVID-19.

The chain carries TRBV19 and TRBJ2-6, with TRBD1 identical over 8 bases. The CDR3 runs 16 residues. Trimming took 5 bases from V and 4 from J; bases not matched to a gene: 7. Germline assignment: CDR1 LNHDA and CDR2 SQIVND (reference sequence). CDR3 sequence reads: CASSLQGAPGANVLTF. In nucleotides, the CDR3 is TGTGCCAGTAGTCTTCAGGGGGCGCCCGGGGCCAACGTCCTGACTTTC.

The V gene is TRBV28, the J gene TRBJ1-4; no clear D. Germline V gene lookup returns CDR1 MDHEN and CDR2 SYDVKM. The V end lost 6 bases, the J end lost 0 bases, and 11 bases lay between the germline ends. The length of the CDR3 is 15 residues. DNA for the CDR3: TGTGCCAGCAGCCTCATACACGCAACTAATGAAAAACTGTTTTTT. Residues: CASSLIHATNEKLFF.

The V call is TRBV15, the J call TRBJ2-7, with 8 nucleotides matching TRBD2. The CDR3 loop spans 16 amino acids. CDR1 is LNHNV, CDR2 YYDKDF, per germline (reference sequence). The V and J ends lost 0 bases and 4 bases, in that order; junction bases with no gene match: 8. CDR3 sequence (DNA): TGTGCCACCAGCAGAGATACAAGCGGGAGTAGGTACGAGCAGTACTTC. It is translated as CATSRDTSGSRYEQYF.

Here the CDR3 DNA reads TGTGCCAGTAGTATAGGGGGCGGGACCGGTTCCTACGAGCAGTACTTC. It specifies CASSIGGGTGSYEQYF. V usage is TRBV19 and J usage is TRBJ2-7, with D maybe TRBD2 (6 bases). CDR1 and CDR2 (germline): LNHDA, SQIVND (reference sequence). V dropped 1 base and J dropped 1 base, with 14 bases sitting between them. CDR3 length: 16 residues.

The chain is built from TRBV7-2 and TRBJ1-1; D is unresolved. This CDR3 is built from 13 residues. The germline gives CDR1 SGHTA, CDR2 FQGNSA. V was pared by 5 bases and J by 11 bases, with 18 bases between. The CDR3 protein is CASSPGGLGGAFF. The CDR3 region has the DNA TGTGCCAGCAGCCCAGGCGGTCTAGGAGGGGCTTTCTTT.

The rearrangement uses TRBV4-1 and TRBJ2-7; D remains unclear. From germline, CDR1 is MGHRA and CDR2 YSYEKL. The CDR3 is 12 amino acids. Trimming removed 1 base at V and 6 bases at J, with 7 bases between. This chain's CDR3 is CASSQVGGEQYF. The CDR3 region has the DNA TGCGCCAGCAGCCAAGTAGGCGGCGAGCAGTACTTC.

The chain joins TRBV5-6 to TRBJ1-1; D remains unclear. The germline CDR1 and CDR2 sequences are SGHDT and YYEEEE. V shed 0 bases and J shed 4 bases, with 13 bases lying between them. The CDR3 is 15 amino acids. In DNA form, the CDR3 reads TGTGCCAGCAGCTTGGTTCCGGGAACGACCACTGAAGCTTTCTTT. Translating it yields CASSLVPGTTTEAFF.

The chain combines TRBV5-1 with TRBJ2-7, with D possibly matching TRBD2 (6 bases). Trimming removed 1 base at V and 3 bases at J, with 11 bases between. Per the germline V gene, CDR1 is SGHRS and CDR2 is YFSETQ. CDR3 length equals 14 residues. The CDR3, as DNA: TGCGCCAGCAGCTTGTCGTCGGGGGACTACGAGCAGTACTTC. Its protein is CASSLSSGDYEQYF.

This chain joins TRBV28 and TRBJ2-7; D possibly corresponds to TRBD2 (6 bases). V lost 6 bases, J lost 3 bases, and 12 bases lay in between. Germline lookup yields CDR1 MDHEN and CDR2 SYDVKM. The length of the CDR3 is 13 residues. DNA for the CDR3: TGTGCCAGCAGCTCCTGGGGGGTCTACGAGCAGTACTTC. Translation: CASSSWGVYEQYF.

The count of this clone is one. The chain has TRBV4-1 and TRBJ2-7; D ambiguous. This CDR3 has 14 residues. Trimming took off 4 bases at V and 3 bases at J, with 13 bases between the two ends. Germline CDR1 and CDR2: MGHRA and YSYEKL. CDR3 loop: CASSPDLVNYEQYF. CDR3 sequence (DNA): TGCGCCAGCAGCCCCGACTTAGTCAACTACGAGCAGTACTTC.

The chain couples TRBV15 to TRBJ1-6; D is possibly TRBD1 (5 bases). Germline CDR1 LNHNV, CDR2 YYDKDF (reference sequence). The CDR3 length is 15 residues. Trimming stripped 6 bases from V and 8 bases from J, with 17 bases between. The CDR3 nucleotides read TGTGCCACCAGTGGTGCGGGACGGAAGGATTCACCCCTCCACTTT. It yields the protein CATSGAGRKDSPLHF.

The gene calls are TRBV4-1 and TRBJ1-1; no definite D call. The germline V and J ends were trimmed by 0 bases and 3 bases, with 17 bases remaining between them. This CDR3 contains 17 residues. Germline V CDR1 and CDR2: MGHRA, YSYEKL. In nucleotides, the CDR3 is TGCGCCAGCAGCCAAGATCGGAATGGAGTTAGAGACACTGAAGCTTTCTTT. This gives the protein CASSQDRNGVRDTEAFF.

The chain is built from TRBV5-1 and TRBJ2-7, with D unclear. The CDR3 is 12 residues long. Trimming shortened V by 4 bases and J by 4 bases, and 9 bases separated the two germline ends. Germline CDR1 SGHRS, CDR2 YFSETQ. Here the CDR3 reads CASSLIGYEQYF. CDR3 in DNA: TGCGCCAGCAGCCTAATCGGTTACGAGCAGTACTTC.

The sample holds one count of this clone. The chain recombines TRBV6-2 or TRBV6-3 with TRBJ2-5, with a tentative D call TRBD2 (7 bases). This CDR3 region has 18 residues. V was shortened by 5 bases and J by 0 bases, with 22 bases between the two germline ends. The germline gives CDR1 MNHEY, CDR2 SVGEGT. CDR3 protein: CASSLTGRDPRYQETQYF. In nucleotides, the CDR3 is TGTGCCAGCAGTCTAACAGGGAGGGATCCTCGGTACCAAGAGACCCAGTACTTC.

The gene calls are TRBV30 and TRBJ1-1; a possible D gene is TRBD1 (5 bases). The V gene lost 3 bases and the J gene lost 1 base, with 9 bases spanning the gap. Germline CDR1 reads GTSNPN; CDR2 reads SVGIG (reference sequence). This CDR3 comprises 13 residues. The CDR3 sequence: CAWSVGGNTEAFF. CDR3 in DNA: TGTGCCTGGAGCGTCGGGGGGAACACTGAAGCTTTCTTT.

The chain combines TRBV18 with TRBJ2-3; D is unresolved. The germline CDR1 and CDR2 sequences are KGHSH and LQKENI. Trimming removed 6 bases from V and 5 bases from J, with 12 bases in between. This CDR3 region has 13 residues. CDR3 coding DNA: TGTGCCAGCTCCGCCTGGGCCCGAGATACGCAGTATTTT. It yields the protein CASSAWARDTQYF.

The chain has TRBV2 and TRBJ2-2; 13 bases map to TRBD2. Germline V gives CDR1 SNHLY, CDR2 FYNNEI. The V gene end was trimmed by 10 bases and the J gene end by 2 bases; junction bases not matched to a gene: 4. CDR3 length equals 15 residues. The CDR3 nucleotides read TGTGCCATCGGGACTAGCGGGATCAACACCGGGGAGCTGTTTTTT. This codes for CAIGTSGINTGELFF.

This chain joins TRBV10-1 and TRBJ1-2; D is uncertain. Germline-derived CDR1 and CDR2 are WNHNN and SYGVQD (reference sequence). The CDR3 has 13 residues. The V gene lost 3 bases and the J gene lost 8 bases, with 13 bases spanning the gap. In nucleotides, the CDR3 is TGCGCCAGCAGTGACCAGGCCGGCAGGGGCTACACCTTC. Translating gives CASSDQAGRGYTF.

This chain uses TRBV7-2 with TRBJ1-2; TRBD1 matches 8 bases. The CDR3 consists of 14 residues. Germline CDR1 and CDR2: SGHTA and FQGNSA. The trim removed 3 bases at V and 4 bases at J, leaving 4 bases unmatched. DNA for the CDR3: TGTGCCAGCAGCTTTGACAGGGGATTCTATGGCTACACCTTC. Its protein product is CASSFDRGFYGYTF. Using reference TRBV7-2 and TRBJ1-2 for the parts outside the CDR3, the full variable domain is GAGVSQSPSNKVTEKGKDVELRCDPISGHTALYWYRQSLGQGLEFLIYFQGNSAPDKSGLPSDRFSAERTGGSVSTLTIQRTQQEDSAVYLCASSFDRGFYGYTFGSGTRLTVV.

Only a few counts were recorded for this clone. Other DNA sequences in the sample encode the same CDR3. The rearrangement joins TRBV6-1 to TRBJ2-5; 12 positions agree with TRBD2. Germline V CDR1 and CDR2: MNHNS, SASEGT. CDR3 length equals 15 residues. J was trimmed by 2 bases and V by 2 bases; bases with no gene match: 0. CDR3 in amino acids: CASSELAGGQETQYF. The CDR3, as DNA: TGTGCCAGCAGTGAACTAGCGGGAGGGCAAGAGACCCAGTACTTC.